Below, 14 T cell receptor beta chains from the same sample are listed, as sequenced in a study of T-cell reconstitution after alpha-beta-depleted transplantation in children. Unique molecular identifiers were incorporated when the TCRbeta library was constructed. Each CDR3 protein is one row after TCRdb ran MiXCR on the PCR reads. This table has some 550,000 distinct CDR3 sequences, about 16% appearing once. Sample: PBMCs from the stem cell graft donor, taken from the stem cell graft. Receptor source: a human donor who donated a stem cell graft to a child with acute lymphoblastic leukemia.

The J gene is TRBJ2-6, the V gene TRBV7-9; D might be TRBD1 (7 bases). Trimming shortened V by 4 bases and J by 4 bases, and 8 bases separated the two germline ends. The CDR3 extends over 14 amino acids. CDR1 and CDR2 from the germline V gene are SEHNR and FQNEAQ (reference sequence). CDR3 protein: CASSSGGGANVLTF. The CDR3 nucleotides are TGTGCCAGCAGCTCAGGGGGGGGGGCCAACGTCCTGACTTTC.

This clonotype has a handful of counts. J is TRBJ1-1 and V is TRBV10-1, with a possible D match to TRBD1 (5 bases). The V end lost 8 bases, the J end lost 1 base, and 11 bases lay between the germline ends. Germline CDR1 is WNHNN and CDR2 is SYGVQD (reference sequence). This CDR3 has 13 residues. For the CDR3, the DNA is TGCGCCAGCCAGGGTGGTGGGAACACTGAAGCTTTCTTT. Amino acids: CASQGGGNTEAFF.

This clonotype was observed a handful of times. The rearrangement uses TRBV4-2 and TRBJ2-1; no firm D call. The V gene's germline CDR1 is LGHNA and CDR2 YNFKEQ. The CDR3 contains 16 residues. V lost 0 bases, J lost 2 bases, and 11 bases lay in between. CDR3 nucleotides: TGTGCCAGCAGCCAAGAAAAGGGCCGAACCTACAATGAGCAGTTCTTC. Its translation: CASSQEKGRTYNEQFF.

The rearrangement links TRBV4-1 to TRBJ2-1; 12 nucleotides line up with TRBD2. Unmatched junction bases numbered 11, after V lost 5 bases and J lost 3 bases. Germline CDR1 is MGHRA and CDR2 is YSYEKL. The CDR3 totals 18 residues. The CDR3 bases are TGCGCCAGCAGCGGCGGGACTAGCGGGCTTACTCTCTACAATGAGCAGTTCTTC. Protein: CASSGGTSGLTLYNEQFF.

The chain links TRBV5-1 to TRBJ1-2, with D uncertain. This CDR3 is 15 amino acids long. Germline CDR1 and CDR2: SGHRS and YFSETQ. Trimming left V 4 bases short and J 3 bases short, with 16 bases between. The CDR3 spells CASSLGGEGHYGYTF. CDR3 sequence (DNA): TGCGCCAGCAGCCTGGGAGGTGAGGGCCACTATGGCTACACCTTC. Full variable domain (missing parts from reference TRBV5-1 and TRBJ1-2): KAGVTQTPRYLIKTRGQQVTLSCSPISGHRSVSWYQQTPGQGLQFLFEYFSETQRNKGNFPGRFSGRQFSNSRSEMNVSTLELGDSALYLCASSLGGEGHYGYTFGSGTRLTVV.

The chain has TRBV6-1 and TRBJ1-2; 8 positions match TRBD1. Germline V lookup: CDR1 MNHNS, CDR2 SASEGT. This CDR3 region has 13 residues. The ends lost 8 bases at V and 6 bases at J; junction bases unmatched: 8. The CDR3 bases are TGTGCCAGCGGCCGTGGACAGGGCGATGGCTACACCTTC. Protein: CASGRGQGDGYTF.

This clonotype was observed a handful of times. This chain links TRBV4-1 with TRBJ2-1; D is perhaps TRBD1 or TRBD2 (5 bases each). Trimming left V 3 bases short and J 0 bases short, with 24 bases between. Germline loops: CDR1 MGHRA, CDR2 YSYEKL. The CDR3 loop spans 20 amino acids. DNA of the CDR3: TGCGCCAGCAGCCACCCTACGGGATGGGGCAGGCCGAGCTCCTACAATGAGCAGTTCTTC. This translates into CASSHPTGWGRPSSYNEQFF.

This clonotype appeared a few times. In DNA form, the CDR3 reads TGTGCCAGCAGTTATGGGACCGCCAATTCACCCCTCCACTTT. This gives the protein CASSYGTANSPLHF. The chain has TRBV6-5 and TRBJ1-6; D may be TRBD1 (5 bases). The CDR3 runs 14 residues. CDR1 and CDR2 (germline): MNHEY, SVGAGI. V lost 3 bases to trimming and J lost 7 bases, with 10 bases between them.

The chain uses TRBV15 and TRBJ1-1; the D is unclear. The V gene lost 1 base and the J gene lost 2 bases, with 8 bases spanning the gap. Germline V gene data show CDR1 as LNHNV and CDR2 as YYDKDF (reference sequence). The CDR3 contains 14 residues. The CDR3 DNA follows: TGTGCCACCAGCAGAGGGACGGGCAACACTGAAGCTTTCTTT. Protein: CATSRGTGNTEAFF.

This clonotype was seen more than once but under ten times. The rearrangement links TRBV10-3 to TRBJ2-1; a possible D gene is TRBD1 (6 bases). CDR1 is ENHRY, CDR2 SYGVKD, per germline. V was trimmed by 7 bases and J by 0 bases, leaving 16 bases between them. The CDR3 runs 16 residues. CDR3 loop: CAIMGAGHSSYNEQFF. CDR3 DNA: TGTGCCATCATGGGGGCAGGACATAGCTCCTACAATGAGCAGTTCTTC.

A few counts support this clonotype. The chain employs TRBV27 and TRBJ1-1, with TRBD1 identical over 7 bases. CDR3 size: 14 residues. Germline V gene sequence: CDR1 MNHEY, CDR2 SMNVEV (reference sequence). The V gene end was trimmed by 2 bases and the J gene end by 5 bases; junction bases not matched to a gene: 5. CDR3: CASSLRDSGTEAFF. Written as DNA, the CDR3 is TGTGCCAGCAGTTTAAGGGACAGCGGGACTGAAGCTTTCTTT.

This clonotype appeared a few times. The chain uses TRBV7-3 and TRBJ2-1, with TRBD2 matching 8 bases. Germline loops: CDR1 SGHTA, CDR2 FQGTGA. This CDR3 spans 14 amino acids. V was clipped by 4 bases and J by 8 bases; unmatched bases: 7. CDR3 nucleotides: TGTGCCAGCAGCTCAAGCGGGAGCGGTGATGAGCAGTTCTTC. Protein: CASSSSGSGDEQFF.

The table lists this clonotype with a few counts. The gene calls are TRBV4-1 and TRBJ2-7, with TRBD2 matching over 8 bases. Trimming removed 5 bases from V and 2 bases from J; junction bases left unmatched: 11. This CDR3 is 16 amino acids long. In germline, CDR1 is MGHRA, CDR2 YSYEKL. The CDR3 sequence is CASSLHGLAAAYEQYF. CDR3 bases: TGCGCCAGCAGCTTACACGGACTAGCTGCAGCCTACGAGCAGTACTTC.

This clonotype was detected only a few times. The chain combines TRBV10-2 with TRBJ1-2; D gene uncertain. Germline V gene data show CDR1 as WSHSY and CDR2 as SAAADI. This CDR3 spans 14 amino acids. V lost 3 bases and J 2 bases, leaving 10 bases between the germline ends. The DNA of the CDR3 is TGCGCCAGCAGTGACCCCGGGAAAAACTATGGCTACACCTTC. Protein product: CASSDPGKNYGYTF.